The rows below give T cell receptor beta chains drawn from one sample of a study of T cell responses to AZD1222 COVID-19 vaccine. Only in-frame clones appear in the TCRdb table, and some are missing; sequencing was by immunoSEQ multiplex PCR. The data hold 200,000 to 250,000 clones, with approximately 94% observed a single time. Sequenced material: peripheral blood, taken on day 0 of MenACWY control vaccination. Receptors originate from an adult in good health. Both conserved end residues are part of each CDR3. A D gene is named only where the DNA matches it firmly. Size tells how often a clone was seen (once, few, many) or the class of an expanded clone, and some rows leave it out.

d_gene,abundance,v_gene,len,j_gene,CDR3aa,CDR3nt
-,once,TRBV18,16,TRBJ1-1,CASSPLDHGANTEAFF,TGTGCCAGCTCACCGCTTGACCACGGGGCGAACACTGAAGCTTTCTTT
TRBD2,once,TRBV9,16,TRBJ2-3,CASSAMGTTSTDTQYF,TGTGCCAGCAGCGCCATGGGGACTACTAGCACAGATACGCAGTATTTT
TRBD1,few,TRBV20-1,12,TRBJ1-2,CSANDRDYGYTF,TGCAGTGCTAATGACAGGGACTATGGCTACACCTTC
TRBD1,-,TRBV5-4,16,TRBJ1-2,CASSRDRGRANYGYTF,TGTGCCAGCAGCCGGGACAGGGGGAGAGCGAACTATGGCTACACCTTC
-,-,TRBV30,11,TRBJ2-7,CAWRAVGEQYF,TGTGCCTGGAGGGCCGTAGGCGAGCAGTACTTC
-,-,TRBV2,14,TRBJ1-3,CASSGGNSGNTIYF,TGTGCCAGCAGTGGCGGGAACTCTGGAAACACCATATATTTT
TRBD1,-,TRBV3-1/TRBV3-2,14,TRBJ1-6,CASSFGQANSPLHF,TGTGCCAGCAGCTTTGGACAGGCGAATTCACCCCTCCACTTT
-,once,TRBV27,15,TRBJ2-6,CASSSSTAGANVLTF,TGTGCCAGCAGTTCAAGTACCGCTGGGGCCAACGTCCTGACTTTC
-,-,TRBV19,14,TRBJ1-3,CASHLRGRRNTIYF,TGTGCCAGCCATCTCCGAGGACGGCGAAACACCATATATTTT
-,-,TRBV9,13,TRBJ1-1,CASSVGQDTEAFF,TGTGCCAGCAGCGTAGGTCAGGACACTGAAGCTTTCTTT
-,-,TRBV19,14,TRBJ2-1,CATKRGGIGNEQFF,TGTGCCACCAAGAGGGGGGGGATTGGTAATGAGCAGTTCTTC
-,-,TRBV30,14,TRBJ1-2,CAFVRGLTNYGYTF,TGTGCCTTCGTACGGGGTTTGACTAACTATGGCTACACCTTC
TRBD2,-,TRBV4-3,14,TRBJ2-1,CASSQEGTSDEQFF,TGCGCCAGCAGCCAAGAAGGGACTAGTGATGAGCAGTTCTTC
-,-,TRBV11-2,14,TRBJ1-5,CASSPHPSNQPQHF,TGTGCCAGCAGCCCCCACCCATCCAATCAGCCCCAGCATTTT
-,few,TRBV6-5,13,TRBJ1-1,CASRNREGTEAFF,TGTGCCAGCAGGAACAGGGAGGGCACTGAAGCTTTCTTT
-,-,TRBV7-2,15,TRBJ1-6,CASRLVGAEGSPLHF,TGTGCCAGCAGATTAGTGGGGGCTGAGGGTTCACCCCTCCACTTT
TRBD1,-,TRBV5-1,17,TRBJ1-2,CASSAHRGRNANYGYTF,TGCGCCAGCAGCGCTCACAGGGGGCGGAACGCTAACTATGGCTACACCTTC
TRBD1,-,TRBV5-1,15,TRBJ1-1,CASSLRTGGTDEAFF,TGCGCCAGCAGCTTGAGGACAGGGGGTACCGATGAAGCTTTCTTT
-,-,TRBV7-8,13,TRBJ1-6,CASTGGIGSPLHF,TGTGCCAGCACCGGGGGGATCGGTTCACCCCTCCACTTT
TRBD1,-,TRBV5-1,15,TRBJ1-5,CASSLGQGSNQPQHF,TGCGCCAGCAGCTTGGGACAGGGCAGCAATCAGCCCCAGCATTTT
-,-,TRBV4-3,12,TRBJ1-2,CASSQDGRGYTF,TGCGCCAGCAGCCAAGATGGTCGGGGCTACACCTTC
-,-,TRBV6-5,13,TRBJ1-3,CASSYDSGNTIYF,TGTGCCAGCAGTTACGACTCTGGAAACACCATATATTTT
-,-,TRBV9,14,TRBJ1-6,CASSVTDSYSPLHF,TGTGCCAGCAGCGTAACTGACTCGTATTCACCCCTCCACTTT
-,-,TRBV12-3/TRBV12-4,13,TRBJ1-6,CASSLAGNSPLHF,TGTGCCAGCAGTTTAGCCGGGAATTCACCCCTCCACTTT
-,-,TRBV14,14,TRBJ1-5,CASSQGGGNQPQHF,TGTGCCAGCAGCCAAGGAGGCGGCAATCAGCCCCAGCATTTT
-,-,TRBV7-9,13,TRBJ1-1,CASSSRRANEAFF,TGTGCCAGCAGCTCCCGCCGAGCGAATGAAGCTTTCTTT
-,-,TRBV7-2,13,TRBJ1-2,CATHKGVIDGYTF,TGTGCCACCCACAAGGGGGTGATCGATGGCTACACCTTC
-,-,TRBV5-1,15,TRBJ1-2,CASSSIQGFAYGYTF,TGCGCCAGCAGCTCGATACAGGGATTTGCCTATGGCTACACCTTC
-,-,TRBV5-6,15,TRBJ1-2,CASSSSSVVRYGYTF,TGTGCCAGCAGCTCTTCCTCGGTGGTAAGATATGGCTACACCTTC
TRBD1,-,TRBV20-1,14,TRBJ1-6,CSASPTGGNSPLHF,TGCAGTGCTAGTCCAACAGGGGGGAATTCACCCCTCCACTTT
TRBD1,once,TRBV10-1,15,TRBJ2-2,CASSETTGWSGELFF,TGCGCCAGCAGTGAAACGACAGGGTGGTCCGGGGAGCTGTTTTTT
-,-,TRBV5-8,16,TRBJ1-4,CASRHSWDTESEKLFF,TGTGCCAGCAGACACTCCTGGGACACGGAATCCGAAAAACTGTTTTTT
-,-,TRBV9,14,TRBJ1-1,CASSVAQGNTEAFF,TGTGCCAGCAGCGTAGCCCAGGGGAACACTGAAGCTTTCTTT
-,once,TRBV7-2,12,TRBJ1-3,CASSLGLNTIYF,TGTGCCAGCAGCTTAGGGTTAAACACCATATATTTT
TRBD1,-,TRBV28,15,TRBJ2-1,CASSFTGGSYNEQFF,TGTGCCAGCAGTTTTACAGGGGGGTCCTACAATGAGCAGTTCTTC
-,-,TRBV12-3/TRBV12-4,12,TRBJ2-7,CASSWYNYEQYF,TGTGCCAGCAGTTGGTACAACTACGAGCAGTACTTC
-,-,TRBV5-5,15,TRBJ1-4,CASSLAPTTNEKLFF,TGTGCCAGCAGCTTGGCCCCGACAACTAATGAAAAACTGTTTTTT
TRBD2,-,TRBV3-1/TRBV3-2,19,TRBJ2-3,CASSQDGASGGAETDTQYF,TGTGCCAGCAGCCAAGATGGGGCTAGCGGGGGGGCGGAAACAGATACGCAGTATTTT
-,-,TRBV30,14,TRBJ1-5,CAWTKGISGQPQHF,TGTGCCTGGACCAAGGGGATTTCCGGTCAGCCCCAGCATTTT